The 21 T cell receptor beta chains below come from one sample, sequenced in a study of T cell changes during pregnancy in multiple sclerosis. The assay was immunoSEQ multiplex PCR, and TCRdb's table has in-frame clones only and misses some. The table shows approximately 30,000 clones, with more than 70% occurring only once. Sample: CD8+ T cells from peripheral blood mononuclear cells, taken in the first trimester of pregnancy. The source of these receptors is a female donor with multiple sclerosis, enrolled in a pregnancy study.

The gene calls are TRBV9 and TRBJ2-3, with 16 bases lining up with TRBD2. The CDR3 is made up of 20 amino acids. With 3 bases clipped from V and 4 bases from J, the junction kept 14 bases outside the gene matches. Germline CDR1 is SGDLS and CDR2 is YYNGEE. The CDR3 region has the DNA TGTGCCAGCAGCGGGGAGGGGGGACTAGCGGGAGGGTTCAACGCAGATACGCAGTATTTT. Translation: CASSGEGGLAGGFNADTQYF.

This clone was counted a single time. CDR3 nucleotide sequence: TGTGCCTGGAGTGGGAAGACTAGCGCTGTCTACAATGAGCAGTTCTTC. Protein sequence: CAWSGKTSAVYNEQFF. The rearrangement uses TRBV30 and TRBJ2-1; 8 positions match TRBD2. Unmatched junction bases numbered 8, after V lost 1 base and J lost 3 bases. CDR3 length: 16 amino acids. Germline V gene data show CDR1 as GTSNPN and CDR2 as SVGIG (reference sequence).

The count of this clone is one. The chain employs TRBV28 and TRBJ2-7; tentative D call: TRBD2 (6 bases). The germline V and J ends were trimmed by 5 bases and 5 bases, with 22 bases remaining between them. This CDR3 contains 16 residues. Germline CDR1 and CDR2: MDHEN and SYDVKM. The CDR3 is CASSPLDYREMHEQYF. CDR3 sequence (DNA): TGTGCCAGCAGTCCCCTGGACTACCGGGAAATGCACGAGCAGTACTTC.

The chain links TRBV6-4 to TRBJ2-3, with 8 bases lining up with TRBD2. The CDR3 loop spans 15 amino acids. Germline lookup yields CDR1 MRHNA and CDR2 SNTAGT. V was pared by 7 bases and J by 4 bases, with 10 bases of the junction left unmatched. The CDR3 region has the DNA TGTGCCAGCACCCTAAGCGGGAGTGGCTCAGATACGCAGTATTTT. Protein product: CASTLSGSGSDTQYF.

In this sample, this clone turned up once. This sequence joins TRBV28 and TRBJ2-7; a possible D gene is TRBD2 (5 bases). Trimming shortened V by 7 bases and J by 9 bases, and 13 bases separated the two germline ends. The germline V gene encodes CDR1 MDHEN and CDR2 SYDVKM. CDR3 size: 11 residues. The CDR3, as DNA: TGTGCCAGCATTCGGGGTGTGGTGCAGTACTTC. Translating gives CASIRGVVQYF.

The V gene is TRBV11-2, the J gene TRBJ1-3, with 8 bases that match TRBD1. The CDR3 contains 17 residues. Germline loops: CDR1 SGHAT, CDR2 FQNNGV. Losses at the gene ends were 1 base for V and 0 bases for J; bases not matched to a gene: 5. CDR3 DNA sequence: TGTGCCAGCAGCTTAGGCCCCACAGGGGGCTCTGGAAACACCATATATTTT. Its protein product is CASSLGPTGGSGNTIYF.

The chain is built from TRBV5-1 and TRBJ1-2; D remains unclear. CDR1 is SGHRS and CDR2 is YFSETQ in the germline V gene. This CDR3 is 14 amino acids long. V was shortened by 0 bases and J by 7 bases, with 13 bases between the two germline ends. CDR3: CASSLGHRGAGYTF. The CDR3 nucleotides read TGCGCCAGCAGCTTGGGGCACCGCGGTGCTGGCTACACCTTC. Full variable domain (missing parts from reference TRBV5-1 and TRBJ1-2): KAGVTQTPRYLIKTRGQQVTLSCSPISGHRSVSWYQQTPGQGLQFLFEYFSETQRNKGNFPGRFSGRQFSNSRSEMNVSTLELGDSALYLCASSLGHRGAGYTFGSGTRLTVV.

V is TRBV9 and J is TRBJ2-5; tentatively, D is TRBD2 (7 bases). TRBJ2-7 explains the end of the DNA better; the J call may be wrong. Germline values: CDR1 SGDLS, CDR2 YYNGEE. CDR3 length: 15 amino acids. The CDR3: CASSEGGDYSYEQYF. The CDR3 nucleotides read TGTGCCAGCAGCGAGGGGGGGGATTACTCCTACGAGCAGTACTTC.

V gene TRBV4-1 combines with J gene TRBJ2-5; D possibly corresponds to TRBD1 (5 bases). The DNA end is more similar to TRBJ2-7, so the J call may be wrong. Per germline, CDR1 MGHRA and CDR2 YSYEKL. This CDR3 is built from 15 residues. CDR3 bases: TGCGCCAGCAGCCAAGATAGGTGGCAGGGCTACGAGCAGTACTTC. Protein sequence: CASSQDRWQGYEQYF.

V usage is TRBV7-4 and J usage is TRBJ1-2; 7 bases match TRBD1. The germline V gene has CDR1 SGHVT and CDR2 SQSDAQ. The J segment lost 0 bases and the V segment lost 7 bases, leaving 8 bases of the junction unmatched. The length of the CDR3 is 15 residues. The CDR3 is CASTPNRGPNYGYTF. CDR3 DNA sequence: TGTGCCAGCACCCCGAACAGGGGCCCTAACTATGGCTACACCTTC.

The chain combines TRBV7-9 with TRBJ2-2; possibly TRBD2 for D (6 bases). Germline assignment: CDR1 SEHNR and CDR2 FQNEAQ (reference sequence). Deletions cut 3 bases from V and 2 bases from J, with 13 bases between. This CDR3 comprises 16 residues. CDR3 in DNA: TGTGCCAGCAGCTTTTTCGGGGGACCCAACACCGGGGAGCTGTTTTTT. Protein: CASSFFGGPNTGELFF.

The chain carries TRBV4-3 and TRBJ2-7; the D gene is possibly TRBD1 (5 bases). Germline V gives CDR1 LGHNA, CDR2 YSLEER. The CDR3 length is 14 residues. The germline V and J ends were trimmed by 3 bases and 3 bases, with 12 bases remaining between them. The CDR3 region is CASSQYRGHYEQYF. As DNA, the CDR3 is TGCGCCAGCAGCCAGTACAGAGGACACTACGAGCAGTACTTC.

This chain uses TRBV30 with TRBJ1-1, with no clear D. Between the trimmed V and J ends, which lost 2 bases and 1 base, there was a span of 8 bases. This CDR3 is 13 amino acids long. Germline values: CDR1 GTSNPN, CDR2 SVGIG (reference sequence). The CDR3 DNA sequence: TGTGCCTGGAGTATCGGCGGGAACACTGAAGCTTTCTTT. It translates to CAWSIGGNTEAFF.

This rearrangement joins TRBV7-9 to TRBJ1-1; 10 positions match TRBD1. Trimming removed 5 bases from V and 2 bases from J; junction bases left unmatched: 8. The CDR3 runs 16 residues. The germline CDR1 and CDR2 sequences are SEHNR and FQNEAQ (reference sequence). CDR3 coding DNA: TGTGCCAGCAGCGTAGACAGGGGGCATGGAAACACTGAAGCTTTCTTT. Translating it yields CASSVDRGHGNTEAFF.

The V call is TRBV10-3, the J call TRBJ2-7, with a tentative D call TRBD2 (6 bases). V was clipped by 5 bases and J by 3 bases, with 8 bases between them. CDR1 is ENHRY, CDR2 SYGVKD, per germline. The CDR3 runs to 12 residues. The CDR3 here is CAISWDFYEQYF. The CDR3 nucleotides are TGTGCCATCAGTTGGGACTTCTACGAGCAGTACTTC.

This clone has just one count. The rearrangement uses TRBV5-4 and TRBJ1-1; tentatively, D is TRBD1 (6 bases). This CDR3 comprises 15 residues. Trimming stripped 0 bases from V and 0 bases from J, with 9 bases between. Germline V lookup: CDR1 SGHNT, CDR2 YYREEE (reference sequence). CDR3 DNA: TGTGCCAGCAGCTTGGACAGGGAAATGAACACTGAAGCTTTCTTT. It is translated as CASSLDREMNTEAFF.

This clone was detected once. V and J are TRBV28 and TRBJ1-5; 10 bases align to TRBD1. The CDR3 is 15 amino acids. Trimming cost V 4 bases and J 3 bases; bases outside gene matches: 3. The germline gives CDR1 MDHEN, CDR2 SYDVKM. This CDR3 reads CASSSDRGNNQPQHF. The CDR3 nucleotides are TGTGCCAGCAGTTCGGACAGGGGGAACAATCAGCCCCAGCATTTT.

This chain connects TRBV7-9 to TRBJ1-2; possible D gene TRBD1, 5 bases. V lost 2 bases, J lost 2 bases, and 9 bases lay in between. This CDR3 is 14 amino acids long. Germline values: CDR1 SEHNR, CDR2 FQNEAQ (reference sequence). CDR3 DNA sequence: TGTGCCAGCAGCTTATCTCAGGGCAACTATGGCTACACCTTC. Translated, it gives CASSLSQGNYGYTF.

The V and J genes are TRBV6-4 and TRBJ2-3; TRBD2 might be the D (5 bases). CDR3 length equals 15 residues. Germline-derived CDR1 and CDR2 are MRHNA and SNTAGT. V was clipped by 6 bases and J by 8 bases, with 21 bases between them. This CDR3 reads CASSEGGGSQATQYF. Written as DNA, the CDR3 is TGTGCCAGCAGCGAAGGAGGCGGGTCTCAGGCTACGCAGTATTTT.

The V gene is TRBV12-5, the J gene TRBJ2-1; a weak D match, TRBD2 (6 bases). The V gene's germline CDR1 is LGHNT and CDR2 FRNRAP. The length of the CDR3 is 14 residues. V gave up 6 bases and J gave up 4 bases, with 13 bases separating them. Here the CDR3 reads CASGTSGEYNEQFF. The CDR3 DNA reads as TGTGCTAGTGGGACTAGTGGGGAATACAATGAGCAGTTCTTC.

The chain carries TRBV6-5 and TRBJ2-2; no definite D call. Germline values: CDR1 MNHEY, CDR2 SVGAGI. This CDR3 region has 12 residues. Trimming stripped 6 bases from V and 4 bases from J, with 6 bases between. The CDR3 nucleotides are TGTGCCAGCAGCTATCTCACCGGGGAGCTGTTTTTT. Protein product: CASSYLTGELFF.